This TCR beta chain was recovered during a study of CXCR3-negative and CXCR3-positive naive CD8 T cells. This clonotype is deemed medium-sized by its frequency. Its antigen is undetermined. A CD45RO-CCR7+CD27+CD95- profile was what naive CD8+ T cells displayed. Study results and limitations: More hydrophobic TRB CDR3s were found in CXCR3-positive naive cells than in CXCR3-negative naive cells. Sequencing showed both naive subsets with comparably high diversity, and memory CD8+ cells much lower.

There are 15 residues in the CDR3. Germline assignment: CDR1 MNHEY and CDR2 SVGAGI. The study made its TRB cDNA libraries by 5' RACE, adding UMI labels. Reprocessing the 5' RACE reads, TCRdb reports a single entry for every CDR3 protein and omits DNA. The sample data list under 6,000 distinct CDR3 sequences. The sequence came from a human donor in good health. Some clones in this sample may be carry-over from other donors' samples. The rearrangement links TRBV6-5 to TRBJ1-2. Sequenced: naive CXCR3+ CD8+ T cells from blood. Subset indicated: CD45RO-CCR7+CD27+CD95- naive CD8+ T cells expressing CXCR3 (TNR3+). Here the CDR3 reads CASSYSRVTNYGYTF.